The sequence of this T cell receptor beta chain was determined in a study of shared clonotypes between healthy human individuals. About this clone itself: Its antigen is unidentified.

Both subsets, CD45RA+ naive and CD45RA-negative memory, were split from the CD4+ cells. Data came from immunoSEQ multiplex PCR; TCRdb stores just in-frame clones and leaves some out. This table has around 1.6 million clones, around 98% appearing once. The CDR3 consists of 16 residues. Germline V gene data show CDR1 as LNHNV and CDR2 as YYDKDF (reference sequence). V was cut by 1 base and J by 3 bases, with 12 bases left in between. Overall study results and limits: Tissue TCR repertoires likely differ from these blood-only repertoires. It was expected that sequencing depth would affect clonotype sharing among donors.

This receptor was identified in a man younger than 40 in good health. The J gene is TRBJ2-2, the V gene TRBV15; the D is unclear. Source material: naive CD4+ T cells sorted from blood. The subset: CD45RA+ positively selected. The CDR3 nucleotides read TGTGCCACCAGCAGAGCCCCACAACGCTACACCGGGGAGCTGTTTTTT. This gives the protein CATSRAPQRYTGELFF.